Listed here is a single T cell receptor beta chain. No antigen is known for it. No much larger clone is present one base from it, and per-base qualities are unavailable. Unmatched junction bases come to 3, with V trimmed by 5 bases and J by 5 bases. The CDR3 goes from the cysteine to the phenylalanine over 13 residues. Of all the DNA, just the CDR3 is kept, 39 bases in frame from base 1. The CDR1 and CDR2 encoded by the germline V gene (reference sequence) are MNHNY and SVGAGI. The data were taken from a study of cytomegalovirus exposure and HLA in healthy donors (dated by TCRdb to about 2017). For the wider study: According to an earlier analysis of around 600 of the donors, some 180 million T cells yielded 100 million or so unique TCR beta sequences and about 300 Gb of sequence data. The study used immunosequencing to profile the T cell repertoires of approximately 650 subjects and linked those repertoires to cytomegalovirus serostatus. About 320 gigabases of sequencing data and tens of millions of unique TCR sequences were included in an early release covering about 620 HLA-typed donors. Alongside the repertoire data, information on donor age, sex, ethnicity and CMV serostatus was compiled. HLA typing included class I and class II loci at four-digit resolution. To predict cytomegalovirus infection status, the study combined high-throughput TCR immunosequencing, statistical association of individual TCRs with disease status, and machine learning. In the later analysis, no new phenotypic data were used to find candidate immune exposures; instead, reliance was placed on TCR beta sequences and their occurrence across donors. An earlier analysis of 587 of the donors applied high-throughput TCR beta sequencing to assess whether each TCR beta V gene segment acted as functional or pseudogenic. A later genetic analysis took genome-wide SNP genotypes for about three fifths of the roughly 670 donors and used that subset as a discovery cohort. On average, roughly 240,000 unique TCR beta nucleotide sequences were sequenced per donor among 398 genotyped donors of the cohort, with 15% to 20% of those sequences being non-productive. The study aimed to test whether signatures of past pathogen exposure could be identified by cataloging public T cell receptors. Of the 300 to 450 genotyped donors, 80% to 90% were placed in the genetic ancestry cluster associated with self-reported Caucasian donors. A later analysis re-examined previously published TCR beta repertoires from 610 or so donors and added high-resolution HLA genotyping to investigate patterns of TCR occurrence. All discovery cohort repertoires had been generated on a single sequencing platform. The number of typed donors differed by locus: about 620-640 for A, B, C, DRB1 and DQB1; approximately 520 for DQA1; around 610 for DPA1; and about 470 for DPB1. A separate validation cohort of about 110 different subjects was used in addition to the 666-subject first cohort. About five DR-DQ haplotypes were treated as single units for association and clustering because of strong linkage in the cohort. Overall study outcomes, separate from this receptor: In a later analysis, HLA-associated TCR beta chains showed more clonal expansion and lower generation probabilities than non-associated chains that were equally common. A group of highly shared sequence variants was considered likely to be a technical artifact of the sequencing pipeline. According to a later analysis, TCR association rates differed among HLA loci, with DRB1 alleles showing the most associated TCRs and HLA-C alleles showing the fewest. Linkage disequilibrium might explain the correlated functional status among segregating V segments, but an unknown experimental factor could not be ruled out. The study gave a list of 150 to 200 TCR beta chains associated with cytomegalovirus. In both the original and validation cohorts, the classifier was reported to diagnose cytomegalovirus status with high specificity and sensitivity. Across donors, most TCR sequences were observed very rarely, whereas some public TCRs were present in many individuals. The only immune exposure information available for the cohort was CMV serostatus. In vitro tests confirmed that a few of the cytomegalovirus-associated TCR beta chains recognize cytomegalovirus antigens. Assigning TCR associations to individual alleles was difficult when HLA alleles, especially DR and DQ, strongly co-occurred. Most CMV-associated TCR beta chains appeared to be HLA-restricted in a later analysis, and the HLA associations seemed to be driven largely by CMV exposure. An earlier analysis of around 540 of the donors showed that most TCR beta V segments appeared in productive rearrangements either about 90% or about 30% of the time, which broadly matched IMGT annotations. Several of the top co-occurrence clusters appeared to be linked to parvovirus B19, influenza, CMV and Epstein-Barr virus, according to a later analysis. A later genetic analysis associated a missense DCLRE1C variant with V-gene and J-gene trimming of TCR beta chains, and an independent cohort replicated the association. The authors suggested that the approach could potentially be generalized to other disease states and immunological phenotypes. Some IMGT-functional V segments, including TRBV6-2 and TRBV6-3, could not be distinguished by the 87-base-pair reads and were therefore excluded. A further reported finding was that TCR beta sequences accurately predicted the HLA-A and HLA-B alleles for most subjects in the first cohort. The presence/absence analyses assumed that sequencing depth was roughly uniform across donors, and that assumption may not be true. HLA typing was unavailable for some donors at each locus, so association tests used only the typed subset. A later genetic analysis reported fewer N-insertions in productive TCRs among donors in an Asian-associated ancestry cluster than the roughly 700-donor mean. The earlier analysis of 450 to 700 of the donors excluded roughly 17 rarely observed V segments, including chromosome 9 orphons, because counts were too low. Specific HLA alleles were associated with over 15,000 TCR beta sequences at a false discovery rate of 0.05 in a later analysis. This cohort had only TCR beta chains sequenced, and the lack of alpha or paired-chain data limited which features could be detected.

In total, roughly 670 healthy bone marrow donors made up the cohort. Cohort members were all nominally healthy when sampled, although unrecorded immune exposures were likely present. The donor tested CMV seronegative, placing the donor among the 350 or so seronegative members of the cohort. A peripheral blood sample was provided by each donor, and peripheral blood mononuclear cells were used for TCR beta sequencing. Genomic DNA was extracted from the blood cell samples with the Qiagen DNeasy Blood Extraction Kit. The library was generated by the immunoSEQ multiplex PCR assay. A mixture of 60 forward primers for TCR Vbeta segments and 13 reverse primers for TCR Jbeta segments was used in the multiplex PCR. The CDR3 region of rearranged TCR beta genes was amplified from genomic DNA by a multiplex PCR assay. The amplified TCR beta libraries were sequenced on the Illumina HiSeq System as 87-base-pair reads. From the authors' description of their analysis: A later analysis tallied 75 million to 95 million unique TCR beta chains across the 660 or so repertoires, and some 10 million of those chains were shared by two or more donors. To remove PCR and sequencing errors, raw reads were error-corrected and collapsed into unique sequences using a nearest-neighbor algorithm that merged closely related sequences. Alignment of CDR3 sequences to IMGT reference sequences was used to assign V, D and J gene segments. For a sequence to be retained, a match of at least six nucleotides was required to both a V gene segment and a J gene segment. A rearrangement counted as productive if the CDR3 had no stop codons and remained in frame with V and J, and every other rearrangement counted as non-productive. CDR3 was defined according to IMGT convention as the region running from the second conserved V-encoded cysteine to the conserved J-encoded phenylalanine. Sequences without an unambiguous match to a single V gene segment were excluded from the earlier analysis of a few hundred of the donors. An earlier analysis of a few hundred of the donors classified V segments as functional when productive rearrangements were above 56.7% and as segregating when the standard deviation between donors was above 5%. To diagnose cytomegalovirus status from the catalog of TCR beta chain sequences, a statistical classification framework was built. In a later analysis, TCR nucleotide sequences were compared against IMGT/GENE-DB human TR gene sequences so that V and J genes could be assigned. The TCRdist pipeline was used in a later analysis to assign CDR3 sequences and most-parsimonious VDJ recombination scenarios. A later analysis defined each TCR beta chain by its CDR3 amino acid sequence plus V-gene family, and excluded reads lacking a unique V-gene family. A later analysis removed 592 highly shared, low-generation-probability nucleotide sequences to deal with suspected cross-contamination and a sequencing artifact. A later analysis calculated a clonal expansion index for each public chain from normalized within-repertoire ranks of inferred template counts. In a later analysis, generation probabilities were computed with a VDJ recombination model fitted to out-of-frame rearrangements, and the resulting probabilities were checked against IGoR. Hypergeometric tests were used in a later analysis to score TCR-TCR, TCR-HLA and TCR-CMV co-occurrence, with a repertoire-size bias correction applied to the TCR pairs. False discovery rates were estimated in a later analysis by permuting HLA or CMV assignments 20 times. A later analysis grouped co-occurring TCRs with DBSCAN, adding TCRdist sequence similarity when clustering within HLA-allele-positive subsets. For co-occurrence clustering, repertoires with fewer than 30,000 or more than 120,000 public chains were excluded, along with about five repertoires with anomalous nucleotide sharing. TCRdb took this table from immuneACCESS and kept in-frame rearrangements with V and J called. Such tables lack part of the clones; where checked against another copy, unresolved V genes explain under half of the gap, and the rest is unexplained. The D gene and trimming were derived from the DNA, and the V and J assignments and clone size from that table. The table for this sample lists 85,000 to 100,000 clones; roughly 63% of them were counted only once. In total, the top ten clones hold approximately 6% of the sample.

The receptor's source is a young woman in good health and CMV-seronegative. The sequence joins TRBV6-6 to TRBJ1-5, with 7 bases aligning to TRBD1. The specimen sequenced was PBMCs. The sequenced DNA: TGTGCCAGCAGTGGGGGACAGCATCAGCCCCAGCATTTT. This translates into CASSGGQHQPQHF.